This TCR beta chain emerged from a study of cytomegalovirus exposure and HLA in healthy donors. Vbeta (60) and Jbeta (13) primers were used in the PCR. Only in-frame clones appear in the TCRdb table, and some are missing; sequencing was by immunoSEQ multiplex PCR. The sample yields about 120,000 clones, 65% to 85% seen once. The V end lost 4 bases, the J end lost 3 bases, and 12 bases lay between the germline ends. From germline, CDR1 is LNHDA and CDR2 SQIVND (reference sequence). The CDR3 is made up of 14 amino acids. The clonotype was recovered from a woman aged 18-30 years in good health and CMV-seronegative. Source material: PBMCs. This sequence joins TRBV19 and TRBJ1-2; D remains unclear. CDR3 coding DNA: TGTGCCAGTAGTACTGAGTCACGGGACTATGGCTACACCTTC. Translation gives CASSTESRDYGYTF.